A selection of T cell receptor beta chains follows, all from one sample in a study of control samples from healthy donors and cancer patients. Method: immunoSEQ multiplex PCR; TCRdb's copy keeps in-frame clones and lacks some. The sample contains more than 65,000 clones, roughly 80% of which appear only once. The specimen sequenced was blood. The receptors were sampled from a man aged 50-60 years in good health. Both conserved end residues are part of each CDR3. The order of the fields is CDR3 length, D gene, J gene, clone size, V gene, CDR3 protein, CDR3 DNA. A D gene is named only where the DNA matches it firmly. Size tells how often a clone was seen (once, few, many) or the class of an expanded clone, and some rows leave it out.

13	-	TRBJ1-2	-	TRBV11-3	CASSPGATYGYTF	TGTGCCAGCAGCCCGGGGGCAACCTATGGCTACACCTTC
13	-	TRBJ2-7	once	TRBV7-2	CASSLVGKAEQYF	TGTGCCAGCAGCTTAGTTGGCAAGGCAGAGCAGTACTTC
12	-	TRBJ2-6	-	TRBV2	CASVGGANVLTF	TGTGCCAGCGTCGGAGGGGCCAACGTCCTGACTTTC
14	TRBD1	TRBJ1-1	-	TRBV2	CASSEATGDTEAFF	TGTGCCAGCAGTGAAGCGACAGGGGACACTGAAGCTTTCTTT
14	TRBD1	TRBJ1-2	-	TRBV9	CASSVAGTGYGYTF	TGTGCCAGCAGCGTAGCTGGGACAGGGTATGGCTACACCTTC
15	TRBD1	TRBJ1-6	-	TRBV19	CASRDRAQYNSPLHF	TGTGCCAGCCGGGACAGGGCTCAATATAATTCACCCCTCCACTTT
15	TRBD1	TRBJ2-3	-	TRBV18	CASSPMTGGTDTQYF	TGTGCCAGCTCACCAATGACAGGGGGCACAGATACGCAGTATTTT
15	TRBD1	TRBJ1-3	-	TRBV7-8	CASSLGQGTANTIYF	TGTGCCAGCAGCTTAGGTCAGGGGACAGCAAACACCATATATTTT
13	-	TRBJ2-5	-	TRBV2	CASSDHYEETQYF	TGTGCCAGCAGTGATCACTATGAGGAGACCCAGTACTTC
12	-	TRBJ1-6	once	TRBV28	CASRGPNSPLHF	TGTGCCAGTAGGGGCCCGAATTCACCCCTCCACTTT
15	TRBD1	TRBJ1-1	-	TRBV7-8	CASSADRVRHTEAFF	TGTGCCAGCAGCGCCGACAGGGTGCGTCACACTGAAGCTTTCTTT
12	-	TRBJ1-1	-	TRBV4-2	CASSHENTEAFF	TGTGCCAGCAGCCATGAGAACACTGAAGCTTTCTTT
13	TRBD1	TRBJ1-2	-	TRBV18	CASSQTGGYGYTF	TGTGCCAGCTCGCAGACAGGGGGATATGGCTACACCTTC
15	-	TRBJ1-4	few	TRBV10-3	CATSGTLATNEKLFF	TGTGCCACGTCCGGGACACTAGCAACTAATGAAAAACTGTTTTTT
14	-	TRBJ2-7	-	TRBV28	CASSSPLPGYEQYF	TGTGCCAGCAGTTCCCCGCTCCCGGGGTACGAGCAGTACTTC
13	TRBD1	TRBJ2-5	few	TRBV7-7	CASSRDREETQYF	TGTGCCAGCAGCCGGGACAGGGAAGAGACCCAGTACTTC
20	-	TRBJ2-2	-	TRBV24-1	CATSDLPLGSDRSNTGELFF	TGTGCCACCAGTGATTTGCCTCTGGGTTCGGATCGGTCGAACACCGGGGAGCTGTTTTTT